This T cell receptor beta chain is from a study of beta chain features in type 1 diabetes. This clone was counted ten times or more. Its antigen is as yet unknown. CDR3 length: 14 amino acids. Looked up from germline, CDR1 is MDHEN and CDR2 is SYDVKM. V lost 8 bases to trimming and J lost 0 bases, with 8 bases between them. General study findings and limits: Type 1 diabetes patients had fewer VDJ junction insertions and more deletions. PCR might pick shorter templates more often, in the same way for patients and controls. TCRB CDR3s from Type 1 diabetes patients were moderately but significantly shorter in all four CD4+ subsets.

All of the isolated RNA was reverse transcribed, so expressed TCRB transcripts were sequenced. Libraries were prepared by immunoSEQ multiplex PCR; TCRdb keeps only in-frame clonotypes and omits some of them. The sample carries about 300,000 clones, under 8.5% recorded once. V usage is TRBV28 and J usage is TRBJ2-6; D is unclear. Sequenced material: central memory CD4+ T cells from blood. This clonotype was obtained from a woman aged 18-29 years in good health. The CDR3 nucleotides read TGTGCCAGCGGACGGGCCTCTGGGGCCAACGTCCTGACTTTC. Protein sequence: CASGRASGANVLTF.